This TCR beta chain originates from a study of blood T cell repertoires in COVID-19. Study-level background: Whether acute or convalescent, the COVID-19 samples came from the United States, Italy and Spain.

The germline V and J ends were trimmed by 4 bases and 2 bases, with 9 bases remaining between them. From germline, CDR1 is SQVTM and CDR2 ANQGSEA. The CDR3 runs to 12 residues. Those enrolled in Seattle joined during active infection and were followed longitudinally afterward. In the authors' methods: Scientists estimated how many nucleated cells there were by amplifying reference gene primers. TCRdb's table, derived via immunoSEQ multiplex PCR, lists solely in-frame clones and lacks some. V and J calls plus clone size are reproduced from that table; the DNA served to infer D and trimming. Of more than 300,000 clones listed, over 75% were seen once; the top ten hold about 10%.

The V gene is TRBV29-1, the J gene TRBJ2-7, with TRBD2 as a possible D gene (5 bases). This TCR was recovered from a woman in her 30s with COVID-19, enrolled during active disease. The material sequenced was peripheral blood. This CDR3 reads CSVGQTTYEQYF. DNA for the CDR3: TGCAGCGTTGGTCAGACTACCTACGAGCAGTACTTC.